The rows below give T cell receptor beta chains drawn from one sample of a study of blood T cell repertoires in COVID-19. Measured with immunoSEQ multiplex PCR; TCRdb has only the in-frame clones, and not every one. The sample records tens of thousands of clones, approximately 84% being singletons. The sequenced sample was peripheral blood. These receptors were taken from a human donor in a cohort sampled during active COVID-19. Each CDR3 is given with its conserved first and last residue. D genes are given only for firm matches. Some rows mark clone size as missing; the rest say once, few, many or name a class of expanded clone.

D	J	size	V	DNA	CDR3
TRBD1	TRBJ2-5	-	TRBV3-1/TRBV3-2	TGTGCCAGCAGCCAGGGGGACAGATGGCAAGAGACCCAGTACTTC	CASSQGDRWQETQYF
-	TRBJ2-3	-	TRBV29-1	TGCAGCGTTGATAAGGGGACAGATACGCAGTATTTT	CSVDKGTDTQYF
TRBD1	TRBJ2-3	few	TRBV7-8	TGTGCCAGCAGCTTAGAAGTGACAGGGGAAGGTTCTACGCAGTATTTT	CASSLEVTGEGSTQYF
TRBD1	TRBJ1-2	-	TRBV9	TGTGCCAGCAGCCTGGGACAGGGGGTAGACTACACCTTC	CASSLGQGVDYTF
-	TRBJ2-3	-	TRBV3-1/TRBV3-2	TGTGCCAGCAGCCCCCGTGGAGGGGAGAGCACAGATACGCAGTATTTT	CASSPRGGESTDTQYF
TRBD1	TRBJ1-1	-	TRBV5-1	TGCGCCTCAGCAGGGGGCTCTTCGAACACTGAAGCTTTCTTT	CASAGGSSNTEAFF
TRBD1	TRBJ1-2	-	TRBV6-5	TGTGCCAGCAGCCTACAGGGGAACTATGGCTACACCTTC	CASSLQGNYGYTF
-	TRBJ1-2	-	TRBV7-9	TGTGCCAGCACCCGCTCAGGCGACTATGGCTACACCTTC	CASTRSGDYGYTF
-	TRBJ2-3	-	TRBV5-1	TGCGCCAGCAGCTCCGACTCCTCGGATACGCAGTATTTT	CASSSDSSDTQYF
-	TRBJ2-5	-	TRBV21-1	TGTGTCCCGCAGGACAGGGGGGCCCAAGAGACCCAGTACTTC	CVPQDRGAQETQYF
TRBD2	TRBJ2-5	-	TRBV11-3	TGTGCCAGCAGCATTAGCGGGGAAGAGACCCAGTACTTC	CASSISGEETQYF
-	TRBJ1-3	-	TRBV19	TGTGCCAGTAGTATCAACAGGGCCAGCTCTGGAAACACCATATATTTT	CASSINRASSGNTIYF
-	TRBJ2-7	-	TRBV6-5	TGTGCCAGCAGGCCCGGATTAGCCTCCTACGAGCAGTACTTC	CASRPGLASYEQYF
TRBD2	TRBJ2-3	-	TRBV6-2/TRBV6-3	TGTGCCAGCAGTTACGCCTCGGGCTTCGGGGGGACAGATACGCAGTATTTT	CASSYASGFGGTDTQYF
TRBD2	TRBJ2-7	-	TRBV5-1	TGCGCCAGCAGCTTCCTTAGCGGGGGTGCCTACGAGCAGTACTTC	CASSFLSGGAYEQYF
TRBD2	TRBJ2-1	-	TRBV3-1/TRBV3-2	TGTGCCAGCAGCCAAGTCGGGGGGTCGGAGAGCTCCTACAATGAGCAGTTCTTC	CASSQVGGSESSYNEQFF
-	TRBJ1-1	-	TRBV14	TGTGCCAGCAGCCAAACGGGACATAACACTGAAGCTTTCTTT	CASSQTGHNTEAFF
TRBD2	TRBJ2-3	once	TRBV27	TGTGCCAGCAGTTTAATTACTAGCGGGTTACCTAGCACAGATACGCAGTATTTT	CASSLITSGLPSTDTQYF
TRBD2	TRBJ2-3	once	TRBV7-2	TGTGCCAGCAGCGTACACCGGGGCGGGAGTAGCACAGATACGCAGTATTTT	CASSVHRGGSSTDTQYF
-	TRBJ1-4	-	TRBV4-1	TGCGCCAGCAGCGTCCAACGCGGGTCGGCTGAAAAACTGTTTTTT	CASSVQRGSAEKLFF
-	TRBJ1-6	-	TRBV5-1	TGCGCCAGCAGCTTGGGGGCAGGGGTCGGGTCACCCCTCCACTTT	CASSLGAGVGSPLHF
-	TRBJ1-5	-	TRBV6-1	TGTGCCAGCAGTGACCCTTGGGGCCTTCAGCCCCAGCATTTT	CASSDPWGLQPQHF
-	TRBJ1-6	-	TRBV20-1	TGCAGTGCTAGTCCGTATAATTCACCCCTCCACTTT	CSASPYNSPLHF
TRBD1	TRBJ2-7	-	TRBV10-3	TGTGCCATCAGAGGGACAGGAAGGGCGAACGAGCAGTACTTC	CAIRGTGRANEQYF
-	TRBJ1-2	-	TRBV6-6	TGTGCCAGCAGTTCAGGGTCTGGGGGCTACACCTTC	CASSSGSGGYTF
TRBD2	TRBJ2-3	-	TRBV7-6	TGTGCCAGCAGTCAAGCGGGGAGGACAGATACGCAGTATTTT	CASSQAGRTDTQYF
-	TRBJ1-1	-	TRBV6-5	TGTGCCAGCAGTTCTTTTGTCGGGGGAACTGAAGCTTTCTTT	CASSSFVGGTEAFF
TRBD2	TRBJ2-4	-	TRBV11-2	TGTGCCAGCAGCTTATTGACTAGCGGTCACGGAAACATTCAGTACTTC	CASSLLTSGHGNIQYF
-	TRBJ2-5	-	TRBV19	TGTGCCAGTGCCGGGACAAAAGAGACCCAGTACTTC	CASAGTKETQYF
-	TRBJ1-1	-	TRBV7-2	TGTGCCAGCAGTCCGGGAGGGGCTATCAGTGAAGCTTTCTTT	CASSPGGAISEAFF
TRBD1	TRBJ2-1	-	TRBV11-3	TGTGCCAGCAGTCATCGGGACAGGGGAAACAATGAGCAGTTCTTC	CASSHRDRGNNEQFF
TRBD1	TRBJ2-1	-	TRBV5-5	TGTGCCAGCAGCTTGGTTGGGACAGGGGTGAGTGAGCAGTTCTTC	CASSLVGTGVSEQFF
-	TRBJ2-5	-	TRBV4-1	TGCGCCAGCAGCCTAAGTGGGGGGGGCCGAGAGACCCAGTACTTC	CASSLSGGGRETQYF
-	TRBJ2-7	-	TRBV7-3	TGTGCCAGCAGCCTTGTAGGGGGAAGCTCCTACGAGCAGTACTTC	CASSLVGGSSYEQYF
TRBD1	TRBJ2-3	-	TRBV9	TGTGCCAGCAGCGTAGAGAAGGGGGCGCGTAAAGATACGCAGTATTTT	CASSVEKGARKDTQYF
-	TRBJ1-5	-	TRBV19	TGTGCCAGTAGATCCCTTCAGGACAATCAGCCCCAGCATTTT	CASRSLQDNQPQHF
TRBD1	TRBJ1-1	-	TRBV7-2	TGTGCCAGCAGCTTACAGGGGGCGCGGACTGAAGCTTTCTTT	CASSLQGARTEAFF
-	TRBJ2-5	-	TRBV4-1	TGCGCCAGCAGCCAAGATTGGACAGAAGAGACCCAGTACTTC	CASSQDWTEETQYF
-	TRBJ1-1	-	TRBV6-6	TGTGCCAGCAGTTACGGAGGGTGGGGGATGAACACTGAAGCTTTCTTT	CASSYGGWGMNTEAFF
TRBD1	TRBJ2-1	-	TRBV11-1	TGTGCCAGCAGCCCAAGCGACAGGGGTCACTACAATGAGCAGTTCTTC	CASSPSDRGHYNEQFF